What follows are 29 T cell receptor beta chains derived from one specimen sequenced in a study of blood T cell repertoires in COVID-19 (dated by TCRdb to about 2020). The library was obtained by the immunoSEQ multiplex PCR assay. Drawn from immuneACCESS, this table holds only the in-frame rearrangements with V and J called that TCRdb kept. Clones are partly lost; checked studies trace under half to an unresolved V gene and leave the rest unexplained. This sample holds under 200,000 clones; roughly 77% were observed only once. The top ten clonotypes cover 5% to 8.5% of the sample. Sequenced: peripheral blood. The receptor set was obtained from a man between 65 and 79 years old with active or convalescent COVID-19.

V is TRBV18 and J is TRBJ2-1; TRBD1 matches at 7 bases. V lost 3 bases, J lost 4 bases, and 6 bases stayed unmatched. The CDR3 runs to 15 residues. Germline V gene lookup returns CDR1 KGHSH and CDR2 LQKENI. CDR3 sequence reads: CASSPSEDRYNEQFF. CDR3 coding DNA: TGTGCCAGCTCACCCTCCGAGGACAGGTACAATGAGCAGTTCTTC.

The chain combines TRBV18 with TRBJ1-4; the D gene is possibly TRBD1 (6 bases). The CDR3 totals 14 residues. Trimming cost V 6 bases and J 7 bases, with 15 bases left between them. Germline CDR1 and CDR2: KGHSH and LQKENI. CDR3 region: CASSSQGLGEKLFF. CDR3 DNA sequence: TGTGCCAGCTCTTCCCAGGGGCTGGGTGAAAAACTGTTTTTT.

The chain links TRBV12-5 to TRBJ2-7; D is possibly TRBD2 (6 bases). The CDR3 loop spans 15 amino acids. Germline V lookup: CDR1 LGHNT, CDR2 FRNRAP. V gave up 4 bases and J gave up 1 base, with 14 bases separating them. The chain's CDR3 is CASGWGEQESYEQYF. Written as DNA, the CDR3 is TGTGCTAGTGGTTGGGGGGAACAGGAATCCTACGAGCAGTACTTC.

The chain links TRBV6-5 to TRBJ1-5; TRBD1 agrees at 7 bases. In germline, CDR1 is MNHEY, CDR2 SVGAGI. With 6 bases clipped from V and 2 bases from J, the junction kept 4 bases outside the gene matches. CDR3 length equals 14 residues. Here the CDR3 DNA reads TGTGCCAGCAGCAAAACAGGGGGCAATCAGCCCCAGCATTTT. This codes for CASSKTGGNQPQHF.

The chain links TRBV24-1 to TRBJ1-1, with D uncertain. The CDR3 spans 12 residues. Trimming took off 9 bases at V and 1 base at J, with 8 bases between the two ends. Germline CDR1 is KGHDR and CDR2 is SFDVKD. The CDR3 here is CATPRRNTEAFF. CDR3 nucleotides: TGTGCCACCCCTCGGAGGAACACTGAAGCTTTCTTT.

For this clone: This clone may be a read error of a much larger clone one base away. Here the CDR3 DNA reads TGTGCCAGCAGCCAAGACAGGAGCTCCTACGAGCAGTACTTC. This encodes CASSQDRSSYEQYF. This chain links TRBV11-2 with TRBJ2-7, with a weak D call TRBD1 (6 bases). Germline loops: CDR1 SGHAT, CDR2 FQNNGV. This CDR3 contains 14 residues. V was trimmed by 5 bases and J by 0 bases, leaving 11 bases between them.

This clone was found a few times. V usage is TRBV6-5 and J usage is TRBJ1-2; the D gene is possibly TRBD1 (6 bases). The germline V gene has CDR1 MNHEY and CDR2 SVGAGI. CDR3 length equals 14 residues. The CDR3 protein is CAGAGWPNSYGYTF. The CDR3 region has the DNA TGTGCGGGGGCAGGGTGGCCAAATTCCTATGGCTACACCTTC.

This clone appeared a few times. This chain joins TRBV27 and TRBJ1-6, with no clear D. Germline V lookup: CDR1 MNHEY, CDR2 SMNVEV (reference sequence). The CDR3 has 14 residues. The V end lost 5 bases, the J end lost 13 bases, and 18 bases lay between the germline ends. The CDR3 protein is CASSLTVHTMPLHF. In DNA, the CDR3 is TGTGCCAGCAGTCTTACAGTACACACCATGCCCCTCCACTTT.

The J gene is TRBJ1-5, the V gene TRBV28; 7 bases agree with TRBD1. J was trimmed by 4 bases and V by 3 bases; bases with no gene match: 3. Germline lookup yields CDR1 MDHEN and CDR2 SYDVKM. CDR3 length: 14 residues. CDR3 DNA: TGTGCCAGCAGTTTTGGCAGGGGGAATCAGCCCCAGCATTTT. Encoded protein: CASSFGRGNQPQHF.

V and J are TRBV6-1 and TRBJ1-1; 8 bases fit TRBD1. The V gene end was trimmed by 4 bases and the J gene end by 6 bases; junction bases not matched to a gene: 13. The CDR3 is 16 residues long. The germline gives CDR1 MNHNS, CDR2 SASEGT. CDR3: CASSGSPWDRSPEAFF. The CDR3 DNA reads TGTGCCAGCAGTGGGAGCCCTTGGGACAGGTCTCCTGAAGCTTTCTTT.

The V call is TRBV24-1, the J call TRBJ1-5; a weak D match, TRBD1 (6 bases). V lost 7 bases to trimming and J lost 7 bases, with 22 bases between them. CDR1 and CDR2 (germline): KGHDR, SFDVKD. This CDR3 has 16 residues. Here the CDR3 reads CATSRSPQGFNQPQHF. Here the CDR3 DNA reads TGTGCCACCAGCAGGTCCCCCCAGGGGTTCAACCAGCCCCAGCATTTT.

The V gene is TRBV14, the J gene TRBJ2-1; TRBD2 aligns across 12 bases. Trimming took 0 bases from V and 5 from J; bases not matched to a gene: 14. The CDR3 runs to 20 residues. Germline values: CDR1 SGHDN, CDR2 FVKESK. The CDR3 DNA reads TGTGCCAGCAGCCAAGATCCAGGGAAACGCAGGACTAGCGGGGACAATGAGCAGTTCTTC. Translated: CASSQDPGKRRTSGDNEQFF.

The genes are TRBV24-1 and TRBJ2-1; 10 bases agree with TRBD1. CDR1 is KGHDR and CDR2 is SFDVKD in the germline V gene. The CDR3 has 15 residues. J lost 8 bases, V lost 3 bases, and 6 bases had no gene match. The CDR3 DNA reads TGTGCCACCAGTGATGCGAGGGACAGGGGCGATGAGCAGTTCTTC. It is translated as CATSDARDRGDEQFF.

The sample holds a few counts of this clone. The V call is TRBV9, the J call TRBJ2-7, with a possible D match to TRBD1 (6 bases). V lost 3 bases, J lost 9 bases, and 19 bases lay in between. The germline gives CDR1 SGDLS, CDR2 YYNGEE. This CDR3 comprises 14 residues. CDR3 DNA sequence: TGTGCCAGCAGCGAGACCGCACTAGGGGGTTGGCAGTACTTC. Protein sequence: CASSETALGGWQYF.

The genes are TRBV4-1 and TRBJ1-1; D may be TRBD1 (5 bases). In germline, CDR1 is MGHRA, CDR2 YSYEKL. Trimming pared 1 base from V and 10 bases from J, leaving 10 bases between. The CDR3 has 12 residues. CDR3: CASSQGGGVAFF. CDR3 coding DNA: TGCGCCAGCAGCCAAGGGGGGGGAGTAGCTTTCTTT.

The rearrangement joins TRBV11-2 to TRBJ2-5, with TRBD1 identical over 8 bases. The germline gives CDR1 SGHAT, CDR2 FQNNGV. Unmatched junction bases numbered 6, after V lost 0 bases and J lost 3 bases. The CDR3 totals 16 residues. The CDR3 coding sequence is TGTGCCAGCAGCTTAGAGACAGGGGCTGGGGAAGAGACCCAGTACTTC. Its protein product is CASSLETGAGEETQYF.

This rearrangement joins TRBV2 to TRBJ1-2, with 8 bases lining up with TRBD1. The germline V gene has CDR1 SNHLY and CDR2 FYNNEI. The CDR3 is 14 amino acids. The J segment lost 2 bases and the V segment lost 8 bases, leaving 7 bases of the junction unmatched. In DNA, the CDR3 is TGTGCCAGCGACGCAGGGGGCGGGAACTATGGCTACACCTTC. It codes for CASDAGGGNYGYTF. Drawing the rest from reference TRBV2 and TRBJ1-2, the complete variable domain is EPEVTQTPSHQVTQMGQEVILRCVPISNHLYFYWYRQILGQKVEFLVSFYNNEISEKSEIFDDQFSVERPDGSNFTLKIRSTKLEDSAMYFCASDAGGGNYGYTFGSGTRLTVV.

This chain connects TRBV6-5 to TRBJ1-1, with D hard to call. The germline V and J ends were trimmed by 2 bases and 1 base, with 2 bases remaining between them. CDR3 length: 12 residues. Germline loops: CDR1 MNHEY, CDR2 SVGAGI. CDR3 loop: CASSYQNTEAFF. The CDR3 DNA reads TGTGCCAGCAGTTACCAGAACACTGAAGCTTTCTTT.

Written as DNA, the CDR3 is TGTGCCAGCAGTTCCCTACAGGGGTCGGGTCAGCCCCAGCATTTT. It specifies CASSSLQGSGQPQHF. V gene TRBV6-2 or TRBV6-3 combines with J gene TRBJ1-5; TRBD1 matches at 7 bases. The germline gives CDR1 MNHEY, CDR2 SVGEGT. This CDR3 has 15 residues. V gave up 4 bases and J gave up 6 bases; unmatched junction bases: 9.

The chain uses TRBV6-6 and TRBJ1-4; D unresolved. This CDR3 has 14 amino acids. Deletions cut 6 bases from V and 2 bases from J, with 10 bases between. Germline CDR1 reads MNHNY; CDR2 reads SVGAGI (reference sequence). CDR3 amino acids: CASSLGVTNEKLFF. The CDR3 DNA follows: TGTGCCAGCAGCCTGGGAGTTACTAATGAAAAACTGTTTTTT.

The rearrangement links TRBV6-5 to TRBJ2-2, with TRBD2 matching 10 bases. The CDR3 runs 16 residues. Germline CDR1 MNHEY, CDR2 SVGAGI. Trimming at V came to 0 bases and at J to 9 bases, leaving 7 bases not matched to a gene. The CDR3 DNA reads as TGTGCCAGCAGTTACTCGAGCGGGGGGGCTGGCCGGGAGCTGTTTTTT. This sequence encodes CASSYSSGGAGRELFF.

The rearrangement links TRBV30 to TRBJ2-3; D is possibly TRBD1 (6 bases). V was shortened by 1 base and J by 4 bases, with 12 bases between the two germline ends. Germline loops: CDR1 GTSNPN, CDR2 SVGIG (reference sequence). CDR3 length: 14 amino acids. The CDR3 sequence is CAWSALQGSDTQYF. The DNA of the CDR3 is TGTGCCTGGAGTGCACTCCAGGGGTCAGATACGCAGTATTTT.

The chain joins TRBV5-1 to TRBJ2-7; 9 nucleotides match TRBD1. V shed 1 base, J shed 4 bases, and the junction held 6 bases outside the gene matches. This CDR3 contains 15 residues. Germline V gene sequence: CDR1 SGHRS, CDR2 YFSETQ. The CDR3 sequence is CASSLSQGAKYEQYF. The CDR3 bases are TGCGCCAGCAGCTTGTCACAGGGGGCTAAATACGAGCAGTACTTC.

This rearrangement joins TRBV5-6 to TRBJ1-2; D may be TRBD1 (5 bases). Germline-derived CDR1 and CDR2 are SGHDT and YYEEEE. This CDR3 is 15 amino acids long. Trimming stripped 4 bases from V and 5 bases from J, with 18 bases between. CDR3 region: CASSVQGDERYGYTF. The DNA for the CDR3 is TGTGCCAGCAGCGTGCAGGGTGACGAGAGGTATGGCTACACCTTC.

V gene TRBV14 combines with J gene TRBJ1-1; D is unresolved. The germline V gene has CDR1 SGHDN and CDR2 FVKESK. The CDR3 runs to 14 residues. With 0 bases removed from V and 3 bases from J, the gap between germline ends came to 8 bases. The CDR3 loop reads CASSQDLAYTEAFF. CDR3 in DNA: TGTGCCAGCAGCCAAGACCTAGCGTACACTGAAGCTTTCTTT.

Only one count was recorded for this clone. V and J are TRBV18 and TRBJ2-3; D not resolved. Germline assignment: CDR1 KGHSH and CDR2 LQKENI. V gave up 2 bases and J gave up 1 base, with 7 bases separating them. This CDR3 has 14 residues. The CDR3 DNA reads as TGTGCCAGCTCACCAAAAAGCCGCACAGATACGCAGTATTTT. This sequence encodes CASSPKSRTDTQYF.

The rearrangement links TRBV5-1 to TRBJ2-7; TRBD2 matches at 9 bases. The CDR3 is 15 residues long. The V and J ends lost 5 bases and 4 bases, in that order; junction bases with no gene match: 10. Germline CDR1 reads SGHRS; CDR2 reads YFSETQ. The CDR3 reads CASSPLAGAGYEQYF. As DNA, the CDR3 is TGCGCCAGCAGTCCGTTAGCGGGAGCCGGTTACGAGCAGTACTTC.

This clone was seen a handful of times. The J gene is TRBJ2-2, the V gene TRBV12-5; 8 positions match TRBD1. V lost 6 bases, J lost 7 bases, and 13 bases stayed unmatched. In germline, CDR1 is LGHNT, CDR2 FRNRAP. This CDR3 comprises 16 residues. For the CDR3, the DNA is TGTGCTAGTGGGATCGGACAGGGCGGTCAGAACGGGGAGCTGTTTTTT. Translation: CASGIGQGGQNGELFF. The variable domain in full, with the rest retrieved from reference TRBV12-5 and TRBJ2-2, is DARVTQTPRHKVTEMGQEVTMRCQPILGHNTVFWYRQTMMQGLELLAYFRNRAPLDDSGMPKDRFSAEMPDATLATLKIQPSEPRDSAVYFCASGIGQGGQNGELFFGEGSRLTVL.

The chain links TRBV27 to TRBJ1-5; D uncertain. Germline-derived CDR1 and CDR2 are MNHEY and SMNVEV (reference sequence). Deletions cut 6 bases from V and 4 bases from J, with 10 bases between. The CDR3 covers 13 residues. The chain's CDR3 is CASSLTKNQPQHF. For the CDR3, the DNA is TGTGCCAGCAGCCTAACCAAAAATCAGCCCCAGCATTTT.